This record covers a single TCR beta chain. The source of the sample is a study of blood T cell repertoires in COVID-19. Turning to the study itself: COVID-19 samples from acute and convalescent phases originated in the United States, Italy and Spain. In each case, the material was cDNA or gDNA derived from T cells, B-cell-depleted T cells, or PBMCs.

The data were produced by immunoSEQ multiplex PCR, yet TCRdb's version contains in-frame clones alone and is incomplete. The sample consists of under 200,000 clones, more than 80% of them appearing once. Germline values: CDR1 MDHEN, CDR2 SYDVKM. Trimming at V came to 5 bases and at J to 8 bases, leaving 5 bases not matched to a gene. CDR3 length: 14 amino acids. The source of this sequence is a man aged 50 to 60 with acute or convalescent COVID-19. V and J are TRBV28 and TRBJ1-6, with 8 bases that match TRBD1. The sequenced sample consisted of peripheral blood. The CDR3 bases are TGTGCCAGCAGTACCCACAGGGGGTATTCACCCCTCCACTTT. It yields the protein CASSTHRGYSPLHF.